These 8 T cell receptor beta chains came from one sample sequenced in a study of blood T cell repertoires in COVID-19. Generated by immunoSEQ multiplex PCR, the TCRdb table keeps only in-frame clones and is missing some. Here the sample spans 190,000 or so clones, almost 90% being singletons. Source material: peripheral blood. The receptors come from a man aged 45-60 years with acute or convalescent COVID-19.

This sequence joins TRBV9 and TRBJ1-1, with D tentatively TRBD1 (6 bases). The CDR3 sequence is 16 residues long. CDR1 is SGDLS, CDR2 YYNGEE, per germline. V was trimmed by 5 bases and J by 3 bases, leaving 20 bases between them. The CDR3 nucleotides are TGTGCCAGCAGGCACTGGGGCGGCGAGGGGGACACTGAAGCTTTCTTT. This encodes CASRHWGGEGDTEAFF.

The CDR3 DNA sequence: TGTGCCAGTAGAACAGCTAGCACAGATACGCAGTATTTT. Its protein product is CASRTASTDTQYF. This sequence joins TRBV19 and TRBJ2-3; D uncertain. The CDR3 has 13 amino acids. In germline, CDR1 is LNHDA, CDR2 SQIVND (reference sequence). V shed 6 bases and J shed 0 bases, with 7 bases lying between them. The variable domain in full, with the rest retrieved from reference TRBV19 and TRBJ2-3, is DGGITQSPKYLFRKEGQNVTLSCEQNLNHDAMYWYRQDPGQGLRLIYYSQIVNDFQKGDIAEGYSVSREKKESFPLTVTSAQKNPTAFYLCASRTASTDTQYFGPGTRLTVL.

The chain combines TRBV28 with TRBJ2-7; TRBD2 aligns across 11 bases. This CDR3 spans 17 amino acids. The germline CDR1 and CDR2 sequences are MDHEN and SYDVKM. V trimming: 5 bases; J trimming: 4 bases; junction bases outside the gene matches: 13. CDR3 sequence (DNA): TGTGCCAGCAGTCCTACCCCCAGACTAGCGGGGTCTTACGAGCAGTACTTC. This translates into CASSPTPRLAGSYEQYF.

The chain has TRBV2 and TRBJ1-4, with D maybe TRBD1 (5 bases). V was shortened by 8 bases and J by 5 bases, with 15 bases between the two germline ends. Per germline, CDR1 SNHLY and CDR2 FYNNEI. The CDR3 is 14 residues long. CDR3 sequence: CASGVNRRNEKLFF. The CDR3 DNA follows: TGTGCCAGCGGGGTCAACAGGCGGAATGAAAAACTGTTTTTT.

This chain links TRBV27 with TRBJ1-5; a weak D match, TRBD1 (5 bases). The ends were cut back, 1 base at V and 4 bases at J, with 11 bases in the middle. The germline V gene has CDR1 MNHEY and CDR2 SMNVEV (reference sequence). There are 15 residues in the CDR3. This CDR3 is CASSLYWGGNQPQHF. CDR3 in DNA: TGTGCCAGCAGTTTATATTGGGGGGGAAATCAGCCCCAGCATTTT.

The gene calls are TRBV6-5 and TRBJ2-2; TRBD1 is a possible D gene (5 bases). V lost 6 bases, J lost 2 bases, and 13 bases lay in between. CDR1 and CDR2 (germline): MNHEY, SVGAGI. The CDR3 runs 15 residues. CDR3: CASSLRQGNTGELFF. The CDR3 DNA is TGTGCCAGCAGCCTAAGGCAGGGAAACACCGGGGAGCTGTTTTTT.

V usage is TRBV5-6 and J usage is TRBJ1-4; D possibly corresponds to TRBD1 (6 bases). The CDR3 totals 13 residues. Trimming removed 5 bases at V and 12 bases at J, with 17 bases between. The germline V gene encodes CDR1 SGHDT and CDR2 YYEEEE. Here the CDR3 DNA reads TGTGCCAGCAGATCCTGGGGGGCGGGAGAACTGTTTTTT. Amino acid sequence: CASRSWGAGELFF.

The chain combines TRBV27 with TRBJ2-3, with 8 bases aligning to TRBD2. The germline gives CDR1 MNHEY, CDR2 SMNVEV (reference sequence). The CDR3 totals 16 residues. The J segment lost 2 bases and the V segment lost 1 base, leaving 5 bases of the junction unmatched. The CDR3 sequence: CASSLLAGGPTDTQYF. The CDR3 DNA is TGTGCCAGCAGTTTATTGGCGGGGGGCCCCACAGATACGCAGTATTTT.